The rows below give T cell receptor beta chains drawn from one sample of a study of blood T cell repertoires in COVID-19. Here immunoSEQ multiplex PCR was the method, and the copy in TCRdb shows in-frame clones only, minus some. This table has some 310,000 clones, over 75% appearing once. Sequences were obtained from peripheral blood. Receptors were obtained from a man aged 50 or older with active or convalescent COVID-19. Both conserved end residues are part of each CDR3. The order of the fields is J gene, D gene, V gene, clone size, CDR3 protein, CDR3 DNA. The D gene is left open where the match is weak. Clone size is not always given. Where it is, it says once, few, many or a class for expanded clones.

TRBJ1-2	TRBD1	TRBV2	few	CASSGQGLDGYTF	TGTGCCAGCAGTGGACAGGGTCTCGATGGCTACACCTTC
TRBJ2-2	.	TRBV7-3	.	CASSLIRAGELFF	TGTGCCAGCAGCTTAATACGCGCCGGGGAGCTGTTTTTT
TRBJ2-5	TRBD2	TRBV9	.	CASSAGSGGWETQYF	TGTGCCAGCAGCGCGGGGAGCGGGGGATGGGAGACCCAGTACTTC
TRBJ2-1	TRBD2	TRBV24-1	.	CATSDPGTSLDNEQFF	TGTGCCACCAGTGACCCAGGGACTAGCTTGGACAATGAGCAGTTCTTC
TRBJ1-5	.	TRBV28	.	CASNPTGRPQHF	TGTGCCAGCAATCCGACAGGACGGCCCCAGCATTTT
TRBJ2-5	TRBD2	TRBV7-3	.	CASSRTSGNRETQYF	TGTGCCAGCAGCCGGACTAGCGGAAATAGAGAGACCCAGTACTTC
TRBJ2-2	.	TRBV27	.	CASSLRGRNTGELFF	TGTGCCAGCAGTTTAAGGGGGAGGAACACCGGGGAGCTGTTTTTT
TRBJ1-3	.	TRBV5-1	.	CASSLTQGSQDTIYF	TGCGCCAGCAGCTTGACGCAGGGATCGCAGGACACCATATATTTT
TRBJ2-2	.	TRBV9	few	CASSVVEASTGELFF	TGTGCCAGCAGCGTAGTTGAGGCCTCCACCGGGGAGCTGTTTTTT
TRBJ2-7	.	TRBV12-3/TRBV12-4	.	CASSRRDEQYF	TGTGCCAGCAGTCGACGGGACGAGCAGTACTTC
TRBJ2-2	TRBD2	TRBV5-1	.	CASGGTSEVGELFF	TGCGCCAGCGGCGGGACTAGCGAGGTCGGGGAGCTGTTTTTT
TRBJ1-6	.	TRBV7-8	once	CASSLILSSPLHF	TGTGCCAGCAGCTTAATTCTCAGTTCACCCCTCCACTTT
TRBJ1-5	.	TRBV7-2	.	CASSLQGQPQHF	TGTGCCAGCAGCCTACAGGGACAGCCCCAGCATTTT
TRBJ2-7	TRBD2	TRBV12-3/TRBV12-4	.	CASSLAGGVEQYF	TGTGCCAGCAGTCTAGCGGGAGGGGTGGAGCAGTACTTC
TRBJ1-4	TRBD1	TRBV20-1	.	CSASMRDSSNEKLFF	TGCAGTGCTAGTATGAGGGACAGCTCCAATGAAAAACTGTTTTTT
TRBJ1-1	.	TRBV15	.	CATSRDFGQGFEAFF	TGTGCCACCAGCAGAGATTTTGGCCAGGGATTTGAAGCTTTCTTT
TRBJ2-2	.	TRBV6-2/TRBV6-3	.	CASSPVGRFETLPSGELFF	TGTGCCAGCAGTCCCGTAGGGAGATTTGAGACCCTCCCTTCCGGGGAGCTGTTTTTT
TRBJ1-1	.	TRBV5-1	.	CASSLQGVGLTEAFF	TGCGCCAGCAGCTTACAGGGAGTGGGTTTGACTGAAGCTTTCTTT
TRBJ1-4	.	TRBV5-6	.	CASSLILQGGNEKLFF	TGTGCCAGCAGCTTAATTCTACAGGGTGGGAATGAAAAACTGTTTTTT
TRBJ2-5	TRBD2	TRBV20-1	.	CSASPGLAYQETQYF	TGCAGTGCTAGTCCGGGACTAGCGTACCAAGAGACCCAGTACTTC
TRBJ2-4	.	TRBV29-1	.	CSVVEGAGNIQYF	TGCAGCGTTGTGGAGGGGGCGGGAAACATTCAGTACTTC
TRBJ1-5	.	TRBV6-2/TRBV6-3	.	CASSYRGLGQPQHF	TGTGCCAGCAGTTACCGCGGGTTGGGTCAGCCCCAGCATTTT
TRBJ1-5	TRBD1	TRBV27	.	CASTTGDQPQHF	TGTGCCAGCACAACAGGGGATCAGCCCCAGCATTTT
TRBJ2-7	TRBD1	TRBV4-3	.	CASSQDGTGGSYEQYF	TGCGCCAGCAGCCAAGACGGGACAGGGGGTTCCTACGAGCAGTACTTC
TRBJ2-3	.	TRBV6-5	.	CASSYNFRGSTDTQYF	TGTGCCAGCAGTTACAATTTTCGGGGGTCCACAGATACGCAGTATTTT
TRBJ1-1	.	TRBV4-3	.	CASSQGMGRSSTFF	TGCGCCAGCAGCCAAGGTATGGGGCGTTCGTCGACTTTCTTT
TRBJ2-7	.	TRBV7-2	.	CASSLGQFSYEQYF	TGTGCCAGCAGCTTAGGACAGTTCTCCTACGAGCAGTACTTC
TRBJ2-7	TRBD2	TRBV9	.	CASSVGLAGSTGTPYEQYF	TGTGCCAGCAGCGTCGGACTAGCGGGATCGACAGGAACCCCCTACGAGCAGTACTTC
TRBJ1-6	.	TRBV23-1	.	CASSPPGHHSPLHF	TGCGCCAGCAGTCCCCCGGGACATCATTCACCCCTCCACTTT
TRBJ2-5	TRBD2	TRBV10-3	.	CAISGSSGGAGETQYF	TGTGCCATCAGTGGCTCCAGCGGGGGGGCCGGGGAGACCCAGTACTTC
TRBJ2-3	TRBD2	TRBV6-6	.	CASSPLAGRGTDTQYF	TGTGCCAGCAGTCCTCTAGCGGGGCGAGGCACAGATACGCAGTATTTT